Below, 32 T cell receptor beta chains from the same sample are listed, as sequenced in a study of beta chain features in type 1 diabetes. The entirety of the isolated RNA underwent reverse transcription, so expressed TCRB transcripts were sequenced. Using immunoSEQ multiplex PCR, the repertoire was profiled, and TCRdb retains in-frame clones only, with some absent. The table shows roughly 400,000 clones, with over 11% occurring only once. The sample taken for sequencing was naive CD4+ T cells from blood. Receptors originate from a man younger than 40 in good health.

The J gene is TRBJ1-1, the V gene TRBV7-2, with 9 bases fitting TRBD1. With 8 bases clipped from V and 6 bases from J, the junction kept 13 bases outside the gene matches. The CDR3 is 15 amino acids. CDR1 and CDR2 from the germline V gene are SGHTA and FQGNSA. In nucleotides, the CDR3 is TGTGCCAGCGGAACCGGGACAGGGAAGACTTCTGAAGCTTTCTTT. As protein: CASGTGTGKTSEAFF.

The gene calls are TRBV7-2 and TRBJ2-3, with 7 nucleotides matching TRBD2. The trim removed 3 bases at V and 4 bases at J, leaving 4 bases unmatched. The CDR3 sequence is 14 residues long. Germline V gene lookup returns CDR1 SGHTA and CDR2 FQGNSA. The CDR3 here is CASSFGLVADTQYF. Here the CDR3 DNA reads TGTGCCAGCAGCTTCGGACTAGTGGCAGATACGCAGTATTTT.

V is TRBV6-1 and J is TRBJ2-4; D perhaps matches TRBD2 (6 bases). This CDR3 is 15 amino acids long. Trimming removed 6 bases from V and 9 bases from J, with 21 bases in between. Germline V gives CDR1 MNHNS, CDR2 SASEGT. The CDR3 is CASRATPGGSSIQYF. CDR3 in DNA: TGTGCCAGCAGAGCAACCCCCGGGGGTAGTAGCATTCAGTACTTC.

The J gene is TRBJ2-2, the V gene TRBV9, with D possibly matching TRBD1 (6 bases). CDR3 length: 14 residues. Germline V lookup: CDR1 SGDLS, CDR2 YYNGEE. V was pared by 4 bases and J by 5 bases, with 12 bases between. CDR3 protein: CASSPGQSTGELFF. The CDR3 coding sequence is TGTGCCAGCAGCCCTGGACAGTCGACCGGGGAGCTGTTTTTT.

This clone was observed a handful of times. The rearrangement links TRBV6-5 to TRBJ2-1, with D perhaps matching TRBD1 (7 bases). The germline CDR1 and CDR2 sequences are MNHEY and SVGAGI. V dropped 5 bases and J dropped 7 bases, with 12 bases sitting between them. The CDR3 is 13 residues long. The CDR3: CASSVTGRNEQFF. In DNA form, the CDR3 reads TGTGCCAGCAGTGTGACAGGGAGGAATGAGCAGTTCTTC.

There are many counts of this clone. The chain has TRBV30 and TRBJ2-5, with TRBD2 matching 10 bases. This CDR3 is 15 amino acids long. After removal of 5 bases from V and 5 bases from J, the junction contained 11 bases not matched to a gene. CDR1 GTSNPN and CDR2 SVGIG come from the germline V gene (reference sequence). The DNA of the CDR3 is TGTGCCTGGGCCCTCCTAGCGGGAGTTGGGGAGACCCAGTACTTC. This encodes CAWALLAGVGETQYF.

The genes are TRBV5-1 and TRBJ2-3; D possibly matches TRBD1 or TRBD2 (5 bases each). V was pared by 3 bases and J by 1 base, with 30 bases between. The germline CDR1 and CDR2 sequences are SGHRS and YFSETQ. This CDR3 is 21 amino acids long. The CDR3 loop is CASSYDAWDLDEVSGTDTQYF. CDR3 nucleotide sequence: TGCGCCAGCAGCTACGACGCCTGGGACCTAGACGAGGTATCTGGCACAGATACGCAGTATTTT.

The rearrangement joins TRBV5-6 to TRBJ1-1; weak D call: TRBD1 (6 bases). V lost 6 bases and J lost 2, with 20 bases in between. Germline CDR1 reads SGHDT; CDR2 reads YYEEEE. The CDR3 runs to 16 residues. Here the CDR3 reads CASTPQQGSYNTEAFF. In nucleotides, the CDR3 is TGTGCCAGCACCCCCCAACAGGGTTCCTATAACACTGAAGCTTTCTTT.

This clone was observed a handful of times. CDR3 region: CASSYSILAGDVELFF. The DNA of the CDR3 is TGTGCCAGCAGTTACTCGATACTAGCGGGAGACGTGGAGCTGTTTTTT. J is TRBJ2-2 and V is TRBV6-5; 11 bases line up with TRBD2. With V trimmed by 0 bases and J by 10 bases, 7 bases remained unmatched. The CDR3 loop spans 16 amino acids. Germline V gene lookup returns CDR1 MNHEY and CDR2 SVGAGI.

This sequence joins TRBV5-4 and TRBJ1-4; D call uncertain. The CDR3 loop spans 14 amino acids. The germline gives CDR1 SGHNT, CDR2 YYREEE (reference sequence). The V end lost 7 bases, the J end lost 6 bases, and 16 bases lay between the germline ends. The CDR3 coding sequence is TGTGCCAGCCGTGCGGGGAATAAGGATGAAAAACTGTTTTTT. This translates into CASRAGNKDEKLFF.

J is TRBJ2-3 and V is TRBV4-3; D may be TRBD1 (6 bases). The CDR3 runs 14 residues. Germline CDR1 and CDR2: LGHNA and YSLEER. Trimming removed 1 base from V and 6 bases from J, with 11 bases in between. For the CDR3, the DNA is TGCGCCAGCAGCCAAGGGACAGCGTATGATACGCAGTATTTT. Translation: CASSQGTAYDTQYF.

This clone was observed a few times. The chain is built from TRBV6-5 and TRBJ1-6; a weak D match, TRBD1 (5 bases). Germline-derived CDR1 and CDR2 are MNHEY and SVGAGI. This CDR3 comprises 13 residues. Trimming stripped 8 bases from V and 7 bases from J, with 12 bases between. Here the CDR3 DNA reads TGTGCCAGCCGACGGGGGTTGAATTCACCCCTCCACTTT. Translation gives CASRRGLNSPLHF.

CDR3 residues: CSATRASPQFF. CDR3 sequence (DNA): TGCAGTGCCACAAGAGCTAGCCCGCAGTTCTTC. The V call is TRBV20-1, the J call TRBJ2-1; possible D gene TRBD2, 5 bases. V dropped 6 bases and J dropped 12 bases, with 15 bases sitting between them. The CDR3 has 11 amino acids. CDR1 is DFQATT and CDR2 is SNEGSKA in the germline V gene (reference sequence).

This clone appeared a few times. The gene calls are TRBV14 and TRBJ2-7; D might be TRBD1 (6 bases). The CDR3 sequence is 13 residues long. Germline assignment: CDR1 SGHDN and CDR2 FVKESK. V shed 4 bases and J shed 4 bases, with 11 bases lying between them. As DNA, the CDR3 is TGTGCCAGCAGCCTCGGGACACTGTACGAGCAGTACGTC. Encoded protein: CASSLGTLYEQYV.

The rearrangement links TRBV4-3 to TRBJ2-3; D might be TRBD2 (7 bases). V was cut by 5 bases and J by 6 bases, with 21 bases left in between. Germline V gene lookup returns CDR1 LGHNA and CDR2 YSLEER. CDR3 length: 16 amino acids. CDR3 nucleotides: TGCGCCAGCAGCTGGGAGAGCGCGGGGGCGGGTGATACGCAGTATTTT. Translated, it gives CASSWESAGAGDTQYF.

This clone has more than one count but fewer than ten. In the same sample, other DNA sequences code for this CDR3. The rearrangement links TRBV7-9 to TRBJ2-3; D is unclear. The CDR3 runs to 13 residues. CDR1 and CDR2 from the germline V gene are SEHNR and FQNEAQ (reference sequence). V shed 1 base and J shed 2 bases, with 4 bases lying between them. This chain's CDR3 is CASSLDATDTQYF. CDR3 bases: TGTGCCAGCAGCTTAGATGCCACAGATACGCAGTATTTT.

The V call is TRBV5-4, the J call TRBJ2-7; 10 bases line up with TRBD1. This CDR3 is 14 amino acids long. CDR1 and CDR2 from the germline V gene are SGHNT and YYREEE (reference sequence). V lost 6 bases, J lost 1 base, and 4 bases stayed unmatched. Written as DNA, the CDR3 is TGTGCCAGCATCCGGGACAGGGGATCCTACGAGCAGTACTTC. This gives the protein CASIRDRGSYEQYF.

A few counts support this clone. The V and J genes are TRBV10-3 and TRBJ2-1; D remains ambiguous. The CDR3 covers 12 residues. V lost 7 bases and J lost 7, with 11 bases in between. The V gene's germline CDR1 is ENHRY and CDR2 SYGVKD. CDR3 region: CAIKGPDNEQFF. As DNA, the CDR3 is TGTGCCATCAAGGGTCCAGATAATGAGCAGTTCTTC.

This CDR3 is CAVRLGENIQYF. CDR3 DNA sequence: TGCGCCGTGCGGCTGGGTGAAAACATTCAGTACTTC. The chain joins TRBV10-2 to TRBJ2-4; no clear D. The CDR3 is 12 residues long. CDR1 WSHSY and CDR2 SAAADI come from the germline V gene. Deletions cut 11 bases from V and 5 bases from J, with 13 bases between.

There are a few counts of this clone. The rearrangement links TRBV30 to TRBJ2-3; 9 nucleotides align to TRBD2. The germline gives CDR1 GTSNPN, CDR2 SVGIG (reference sequence). With V trimmed by 0 bases and J by 12 bases, 4 bases remained unmatched. CDR3 length: 12 amino acids. The CDR3 DNA is TGTGCCTGGAGTGTAGGCGGGAGGGCCCAGTATTTT. It encodes CAWSVGGRAQYF. Based on the CDR3 plus reference TRBV30 and TRBJ2-3, the full variable domain is SQTIHQWPATLVQPVGSPLSLECTVEGTSNPNLYWYRQAAGRGLQLLFYSVGIGQISSEVPQNLSASRPQDRQFILSSKKLLLSDSGFYLCAWSVGGRAQYFGPGTRLTVL.

In the case of this clone: A junction end diverges from the germline sequence, so it may reflect a read error. Other DNA sequences in this sample translate to the same CDR3. The chain combines TRBV9 with TRBJ1-1; D remains unclear. Germline V gene data show CDR1 as SGDLS and CDR2 as YYNGEE. The CDR3 is 14 amino acids. CDR3 sequence (DNA): TGTGCCAGCAGCGTAGCTCCGCTGAACACTGAAGCCTTCTTT. As protein: CASSVAPLNTEAFF. Full variable domain (missing parts from reference TRBV9 and TRBJ1-1): DSGVTQTPKHLITATGQRVTLRCSPRSGDLSVYWYQQSLDQGLQFLIQYYNGEERAKGNILERFSAQQFPDLHSELNLSSLELGDSALYFCASSVAPLNTEAFFGQGTRLTVV.

This clone was detected only a few times. The V gene is TRBV5-1, the J gene TRBJ2-2, with 10 bases fitting TRBD2. Germline assignment: CDR1 SGHRS and CDR2 YFSETQ. With 4 bases clipped from V and 5 bases from J, the junction kept 5 bases outside the gene matches. This CDR3 is 15 amino acids long. CDR3 protein: CASSVPSGSTGELFF. DNA for the CDR3: TGCGCCAGCAGCGTTCCTAGCGGGAGTACCGGGGAGCTGTTTTTT.

The chain has TRBV18 and TRBJ2-6; no reliable D call. V shed 2 bases and J shed 0 bases, with 8 bases lying between them. CDR1 and CDR2 from the germline V gene are KGHSH and LQKENI. This CDR3 is 16 amino acids long. The CDR3 nucleotides read TGTGCCAGCTCACCAGAGGTTACCTCTGGGGCCAACGTCCTGACTTTC. Protein: CASSPEVTSGANVLTF.

This clone was recorded a few times. This chain connects TRBV5-4 to TRBJ2-1; 13 bases match TRBD2. Trimming at V came to 5 bases and at J to 10 bases, leaving 9 bases not matched to a gene. The CDR3 contains 15 residues. Germline CDR1 is SGHNT and CDR2 is YYREEE (reference sequence). The CDR3 nucleotides are TGTGCCAGCAGGTTAACTAGCGGGGGGGCTGGCGAGCAGTTCTTC. Its translation is CASRLTSGGAGEQFF.

This clone has just a few counts. At the DNA level, this CDR3 is encoded by other sequences in the same sample as well. The rearrangement uses TRBV20-1 and TRBJ2-1; D perhaps matches TRBD1 (5 bases). The ends were cut back, 3 bases at V and 6 bases at J, with 6 bases in the middle. Germline V gene lookup returns CDR1 DFQATT and CDR2 SNEGSKA (reference sequence). The length of the CDR3 is 11 residues. The CDR3 loop reads CSASRANEQFF. The CDR3 nucleotides read TGCAGTGCTAGCAGGGCCAATGAGCAGTTCTTC.

This clone was counted only a few times. V and J are TRBV5-4 and TRBJ2-4; 7 bases are shared with TRBD1. CDR1 and CDR2 (germline): SGHNT, YYREEE (reference sequence). The ends lost 3 bases at V and 7 bases at J; junction bases unmatched: 4. The CDR3 is 13 residues long. In DNA form, the CDR3 reads TGTGCCAGCAGCTCACCGGGACAGAACATTCAGTACTTC. Translating it yields CASSSPGQNIQYF.

This clone was counted a few times. This sequence joins TRBV7-2 and TRBJ1-2, with D perhaps matching TRBD1 (6 bases). Germline CDR1 SGHTA, CDR2 FQGNSA. This CDR3 has 17 amino acids. The ends were cut back, 3 bases at V and 3 bases at J, with 20 bases in the middle. The DNA of the CDR3 is TGTGCCAGCAGCTTGACCTTCTCCGGGGGCTCAGACTATGGCTACACCTTC. Amino acid sequence: CASSLTFSGGSDYGYTF.

The chain carries TRBV29-1 and TRBJ1-5; the D gene is possibly TRBD1 (5 bases). V was clipped by 4 bases and J by 4 bases, with 11 bases between them. CDR3 size: 13 residues. The germline gives CDR1 SQVTM, CDR2 ANQGSEA. The DNA for the CDR3 is TGCAGCGTTGGGGACCGAGCTAATCAGCCCCAGCATTTT. This encodes CSVGDRANQPQHF.

This chain uses TRBV16 with TRBJ1-1; perhaps TRBD1 as D (6 bases). The ends were cut back, 3 bases at V and 5 bases at J, with 16 bases in the middle. The CDR3 contains 15 residues. CDR1 KGHSY and CDR2 FQNENV come from the germline V gene. The CDR3 sequence is CASSHLGRGGTEAFF. DNA for the CDR3: TGTGCCAGCAGCCACCTAGGGAGGGGGGGTACTGAAGCTTTCTTT.

The rearrangement uses TRBV7-2 and TRBJ1-1; maybe TRBD1 (5 bases). Between the trimmed V and J ends, which lost 4 bases and 4 bases, there was a span of 10 bases. The germline gives CDR1 SGHTA, CDR2 FQGNSA. The CDR3 loop spans 13 amino acids. Here the CDR3 reads CASSSPQVTEAFF. CDR3 DNA: TGTGCCAGCAGCTCCCCACAGGTCACTGAAGCTTTCTTT.

V usage is TRBV5-1 and J usage is TRBJ2-1; D uncertain. Per germline, CDR1 SGHRS and CDR2 YFSETQ. V shed 0 bases and J shed 8 bases, with 12 bases lying between them. The CDR3 extends over 14 amino acids. The chain's CDR3 is CASSLEPHRDEQFF. The CDR3, as DNA: TGCGCCAGCAGCTTGGAACCCCATCGTGATGAGCAGTTCTTC.

The J gene is TRBJ2-7, the V gene TRBV18; the D gene is possibly TRBD1 (5 bases). In germline, CDR1 is KGHSH, CDR2 LQKENI. The CDR3 covers 13 residues. Trimming stripped 6 bases from V and 2 bases from J, with 11 bases between. CDR3 residues: CASSLGQTYEQYV. The CDR3 coding sequence is TGTGCCAGCTCCTTGGGGCAGACCTACGAGCAGTACGTC.